These 10 T cell receptor beta chains came from one sample sequenced in a study of blood T cell repertoires in COVID-19. Clones were sequenced by immunoSEQ multiplex PCR, and TCRdb holds only the in-frame ones, with some missing. The sample records about 71,000 clones, around 89% being singletons. Material for sequencing was peripheral blood. The receptors come from a man aged 50 to 60 with acute or convalescent COVID-19.

The chain recombines TRBV18 with TRBJ1-2, with D unclear. Germline values: CDR1 KGHSH, CDR2 LQKENI. This CDR3 has 15 residues. V dropped 5 bases and J dropped 1 base, with 14 bases sitting between them. This CDR3 is CASSYDKTSNYGYTF. The DNA of the CDR3 is TGTGCCAGCTCATATGACAAGACGAGTAACTATGGCTACACCTTC.

V usage is TRBV6-2 or TRBV6-3 and J usage is TRBJ1-1; D is unresolved. Trimming cost V 5 bases and J 1 base, with 11 bases left between them. CDR1 is MNHEY, CDR2 SVGEGT, per germline. This CDR3 is built from 14 residues. The DNA for the CDR3 is TGTGCCAGCAGTAAAACGACACCGAACACTGAAGCTTTCTTT. As protein: CASSKTTPNTEAFF.

The rearrangement joins TRBV27 to TRBJ2-2, with D perhaps TRBD1 (6 bases). Germline V gives CDR1 MNHEY, CDR2 SMNVEV (reference sequence). Between the trimmed V and J ends, which lost 6 bases and 0 bases, there was a span of 8 bases. The CDR3 length is 14 residues. The CDR3 sequence: CASRDRPNTGELFF. In DNA form, the CDR3 reads TGTGCCAGCAGGGACAGACCGAACACCGGGGAGCTGTTTTTT.

This clone was seen a handful of times. The rearrangement joins TRBV4-3 to TRBJ2-1; TRBD2 agrees at 11 bases. V was clipped by 0 bases and J by 12 bases; unmatched bases: 13. There are 17 residues in the CDR3. Looked up from germline, CDR1 is LGHNA and CDR2 is YSLEER. Here the CDR3 reads CASSQEDGTSGPLRQFF. The CDR3 region has the DNA TGCGCCAGCAGCCAAGAGGACGGGACTAGCGGACCGCTGCGGCAGTTCTTC.

V and J are TRBV28 and TRBJ1-1; TRBD1 matches 9 bases. Germline trimming cut 4 bases from V and 4 bases from J; bases unmatched to any gene: 4. There are 14 residues in the CDR3. Germline CDR1 is MDHEN and CDR2 is SYDVKM. Here the CDR3 reads CASSSGQGGTEAFF. The CDR3 DNA reads as TGTGCCAGCAGTTCGGGACAGGGCGGCACTGAAGCTTTCTTT.

This clone was counted a single time. The chain employs TRBV28 and TRBJ1-5; D gene ambiguous. The ends were cut back, 7 bases at V and 0 bases at J, with 16 bases in the middle. The CDR3 length is 16 residues. CDR1 and CDR2 from the germline V gene are MDHEN and SYDVKM. The chain's CDR3 is CASTPGEKYSNQPQHF. The CDR3 DNA reads TGTGCCAGCACCCCGGGAGAGAAGTATAGCAATCAGCCCCAGCATTTT.

The J gene is TRBJ1-1, the V gene TRBV19, with TRBD1 as a possible D gene (6 bases). Germline V gene sequence: CDR1 LNHDA, CDR2 SQIVND (reference sequence). This CDR3 comprises 15 residues. Trimming shortened V by 3 bases and J by 6 bases, and 17 bases separated the two germline ends. In nucleotides, the CDR3 is TGTGCCAGTAGTATTGGGGGGGGCAGGGTCTCTGAAGCTTTCTTT. Amino acids: CASSIGGGRVSEAFF.

CDR3 sequence: CASSIASGGFSYNEQFF. The CDR3 DNA is TGTGCCAGTAGTATTGCTAGCGGGGGATTCTCCTACAATGAGCAGTTCTTC. The chain combines TRBV19 with TRBJ2-1; 10 nucleotides align to TRBD2. The CDR3 runs 17 residues. The V gene's germline CDR1 is LNHDA and CDR2 SQIVND (reference sequence). Unmatched junction bases numbered 5, after V lost 3 bases and J lost 0 bases. Full variable domain (remainder filled in from reference TRBV19 and TRBJ2-1): DGGITQSPKYLFRKEGQNVTLSCEQNLNHDAMYWYRQDPGQGLRLIYYSQIVNDFQKGDIAEGYSVSREKKESFPLTVTSAQKNPTAFYLCASSIASGGFSYNEQFFGPGTRLTVL.

The V and J genes are TRBV25-1 and TRBJ2-2, with 10 bases identical to TRBD2. J was trimmed by 3 bases and V by 10 bases; bases with no gene match: 8. This CDR3 region has 15 residues. In germline, CDR1 is MGHDK, CDR2 SYGVNS. CDR3 DNA sequence: TGTGCCACCAAAAGCCTAGCGGGAGACACCGGGGAGCTGTTTTTT. Protein sequence: CATKSLAGDTGELFF.

V usage is TRBV7-9 and J usage is TRBJ2-3; D possibly corresponds to TRBD2 (5 bases). Germline CDR1 SEHNR, CDR2 FQNEAQ (reference sequence). Trimming removed 4 bases at V and 1 base at J, with 9 bases between. The CDR3 covers 14 residues. CDR3 coding DNA: TGTGCCAGCAGCTCCGGGATAGGCACAGATACGCAGTATTTT. It yields the protein CASSSGIGTDTQYF.